This T cell receptor (beta chain) was recorded in a study of T cell changes during pregnancy in multiple sclerosis. Profiling relied on immunoSEQ multiplex PCR, and the TCRdb table lists in-frame clones only, not all of them. The sample shows 32,000 or so clones, approximately 91% of them seen only once. The sample was CD4+ T cells from peripheral blood mononuclear cells, taken in the second trimester of pregnancy. The clonotype originates from a female donor with multiple sclerosis, enrolled in a pregnancy study.

In DNA form, the CDR3 reads TGCGCCAGCAGCCAAGAAACAGTCGGGGGGGCAGATACGCAGTATTTT. It yields the protein CASSQETVGGADTQYF. The rearrangement joins TRBV4-3 to TRBJ2-3, with 8 bases that match TRBD2. Germline CDR1 is LGHNA and CDR2 is YSLEER. This CDR3 comprises 16 residues. Trimming at V came to 0 bases and at J to 4 bases, leaving 6 bases not matched to a gene.